This record concerns one T cell receptor (beta chain) sequence. Its antigen remains undetermined. No much larger clonotype is one base removed from it; base qualities were not supplied. These data come from a study of CD4 T cells in relation to SARS-CoV-2 and coronaviruses listed by TCRdb under 2021. About the full investigation: In the ViraFEST assay, PBMCs were grown with antigen for approximately 9 days, and TCR beta CDR3s were then sequenced to identify antigen-specific clonal expansions. An HIV-1 Nef peptide pool or a culture without peptide was used as the negative reference condition. Patient-derived lymphoblastoid cell lines were used to map the HLA restriction of shared crossreactive spike epitopes. The study assessed, at the TCR clonotype level, memory CD4+ T cell crossreactivity between SARS-CoV-2 and common cold coronavirus spike proteins. The Adaptive Biotechnologies TCR-sequencing kit was used for samples from a few pre-COVID donors and for the naive versus memory experiments, whereas the other data were Illumina-based. Expansion assays from other donors in the study were sequenced with a different, Illumina-based TCR-beta assay. Here is what the overall study found, with its caveats: Small numbers of patients and of tested TCRs were a limitation of the study. Because the crossreactivity analysis focused on spike protein, crossreactivity against other viral proteins was not assessed. Because no donor provided both pre-pandemic and post-infection samples, tracing the source of pre-existing responses was limited. Compared with monoreactive clones, crossreactive clones had significantly weaker SARS-CoV-2-driven expansion, a result consistent with antigenic imprinting. In about 61% of donors, memory CD4+ clonotypes turned up that crossrecognized SARS-CoV-2 and at least one common cold coronavirus spike.

CD4+ T cells from unexposed donors were collected before the COVID-19 pandemic (2011-2018). Following 10 days of culture, the EasySep CD4+ T cell isolation kit was used to isolate CD4+ T cells. Unexposed donor CD4+ T cells were tested for reactivity to SARS-CoV-2 S and N and four common cold coronavirus spike pools, as cell number allowed. Each well held a few million PBMCs cultured in IMDM containing about 5.3% human AB serum and roughly 10 IU/ml IL-2. Half of the culture medium was replaced with fresh IL-2-containing medium on days 3 and 7. Triplicate replicate wells were generally used for each peptide culture condition. Leukapheresis product for the unexposed donors was purchased commercially. Ficoll-Paque PLUS gradient centrifugation was used to isolate PBMCs from either whole blood or leukapheresis product. The PBMCs went either fresh into the expansion assay or into cryopreservation at -140 degrees C. The QIAamp Micro DNA Kit was used to extract genomic DNA from the CD4+ T cells.

Library preparation used the immunoSEQ multiplex PCR assay. On the study's bioinformatics: Preprocessing removed nonproductive sequences and CDR3s not starting with C, not ending with F or W, or shorter than 7 amino acids. Antigen-specific clonotypes were called with the MANAFEST web app, based on expansion relative to reference and other culture wells. A clone was considered positive if significant expansion relative to the reference culture was observed in 2 of 3 replicate wells at an FDR below 0.05. A further requirement for positive clones was significant expansion compared with all other tandem wells, along with an odds ratio above 5. CDR3 homology was quantified as pairwise Levenshtein distance, calculated with the stringdist R package after three terminal residues were trimmed from each end. TCRdb retrieved this table from immuneACCESS and kept in-frame rearrangements only. Not all clones are present; in checked studies, unresolved V genes account for under half, and no reason is known for the remainder. D and trimming come from the DNA, and the V and J calls and clone size come from that table. For this sample the table gives 20,000 to 25,000 clones, of which roughly 69% were detected only once. The top ten constitute around 12% of the sample.

There are 14 amino acids in the CDR3, from cysteine to phenylalanine inclusive. CDR3 DNA only is kept here, 42 bases in frame from base 1. For this chain, trimming is 5 bases at the V end and 15 bases at the J end, and the number of junction bases without a gene match is 9. The CDR1 and CDR2 encoded by the germline V gene (reference sequence) are SEHNR and FQNEAQ. The TCR originated in a human donor in good health. Sequenced sample: CD4+ T cells from PBMCs, cultured in vitro. This sequence uses TRBV7-9 and TRBJ2-3; the central 15 bases match TRBD2. The nucleotide sequence reads as follows: TGTGCCAGCAGCCATGGACTAGCGGGAGGGCCGCTCTATTTT. This is translated as CASSHGLAGGPLYF.